This T cell receptor (beta chain) was observed in a study of shared clonotypes between healthy human individuals. General study findings and limits: The study drew on few donors, limiting represented genetic and exposure-history diversity.

This table comes from immunoSEQ multiplex PCR, and its TCRdb copy is limited to in-frame clones, with some not included. The table includes millions of clones, 85% to 95% detected once. Trimming took off 4 bases at V and 6 bases at J, with 21 bases between the two ends. The V gene's germline CDR1 is LGHNA and CDR2 YNFKEQ. The CDR3 is 16 residues long. A note on this clone: Antigen unknown.

The rearrangement joins TRBV4-2 to TRBJ1-2; D possibly corresponds to TRBD1 (5 bases). This sequence originates from a man between 18 and 29 years old in good health. Some clones in this sample may be carry-over from other donors' samples. The sequencing sample was made of naive CD4+ T cells from PBMCs. Stated subset: CD45RA+ positively selected. The CDR3 reads CASSLAAGTTVHGYTF. CDR3 bases: TGTGCCAGCAGCCTGGCTGCCGGGACCACAGTCCATGGCTACACCTTC.